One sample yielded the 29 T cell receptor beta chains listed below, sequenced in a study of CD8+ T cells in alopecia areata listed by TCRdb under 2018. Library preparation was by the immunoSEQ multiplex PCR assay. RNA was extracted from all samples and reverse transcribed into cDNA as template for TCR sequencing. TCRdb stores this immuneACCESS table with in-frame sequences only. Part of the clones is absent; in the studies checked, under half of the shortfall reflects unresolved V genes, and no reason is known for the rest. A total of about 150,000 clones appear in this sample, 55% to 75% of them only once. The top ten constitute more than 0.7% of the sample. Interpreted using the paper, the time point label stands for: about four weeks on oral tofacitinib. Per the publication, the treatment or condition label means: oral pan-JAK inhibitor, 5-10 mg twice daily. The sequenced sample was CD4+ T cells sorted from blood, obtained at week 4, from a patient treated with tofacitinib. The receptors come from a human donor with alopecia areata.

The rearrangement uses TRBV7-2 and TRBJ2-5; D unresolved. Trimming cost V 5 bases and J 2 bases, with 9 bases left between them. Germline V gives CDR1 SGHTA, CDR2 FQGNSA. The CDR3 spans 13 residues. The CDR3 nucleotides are TGTGCCAGCAGCCAATTTGGGCAAGAGACCCAGTACTTC. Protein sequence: CASSQFGQETQYF.

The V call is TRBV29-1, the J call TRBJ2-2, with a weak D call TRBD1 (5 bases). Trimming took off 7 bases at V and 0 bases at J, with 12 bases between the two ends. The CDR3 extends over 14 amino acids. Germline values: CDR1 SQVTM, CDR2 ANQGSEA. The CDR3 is CSALKGPNTGELFF. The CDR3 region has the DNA TGCAGCGCATTAAAGGGGCCGAACACCGGGGAGCTGTTTTTT.

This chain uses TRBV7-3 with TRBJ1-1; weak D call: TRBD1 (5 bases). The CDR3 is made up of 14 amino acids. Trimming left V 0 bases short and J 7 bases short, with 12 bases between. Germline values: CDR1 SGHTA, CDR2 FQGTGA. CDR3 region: CASSLTPGTGEAFF. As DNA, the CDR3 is TGTGCCAGCAGCTTAACACCCGGGACGGGTGAAGCTTTCTTT.

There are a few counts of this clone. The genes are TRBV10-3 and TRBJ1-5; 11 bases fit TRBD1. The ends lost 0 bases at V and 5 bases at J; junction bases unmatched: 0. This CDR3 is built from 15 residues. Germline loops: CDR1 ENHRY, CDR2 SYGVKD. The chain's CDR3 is CAISESGQGDQPQHF. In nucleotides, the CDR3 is TGTGCCATCAGTGAGTCGGGACAGGGGGATCAGCCCCAGCATTTT.

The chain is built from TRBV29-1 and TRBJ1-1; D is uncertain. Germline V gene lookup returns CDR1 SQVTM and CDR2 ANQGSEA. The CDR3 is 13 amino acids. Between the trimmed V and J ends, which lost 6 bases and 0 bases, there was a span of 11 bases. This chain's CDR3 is CSVSQGLNTEAFF. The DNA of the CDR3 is TGCAGCGTATCACAAGGACTGAACACTGAAGCTTTCTTT.

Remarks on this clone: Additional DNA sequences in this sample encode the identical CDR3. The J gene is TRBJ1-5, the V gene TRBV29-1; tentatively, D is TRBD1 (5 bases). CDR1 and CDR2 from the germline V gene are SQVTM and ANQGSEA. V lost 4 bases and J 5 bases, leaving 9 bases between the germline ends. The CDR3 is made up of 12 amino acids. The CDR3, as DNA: TGCAGCGTTGCTTTGGGGGATCAGCCCCAGCATTTT. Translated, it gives CSVALGDQPQHF. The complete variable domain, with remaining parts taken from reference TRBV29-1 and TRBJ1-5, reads SAVISQKPSRDICQRGTSLTIQCQVDSQVTMMFWYRQQPGQSLTLIATANQGSEATYESGFVIDKFPISRPNLTFSTLTVSNMSPEDSSIYLCSVALGDQPQHFGDGTRLSIL.

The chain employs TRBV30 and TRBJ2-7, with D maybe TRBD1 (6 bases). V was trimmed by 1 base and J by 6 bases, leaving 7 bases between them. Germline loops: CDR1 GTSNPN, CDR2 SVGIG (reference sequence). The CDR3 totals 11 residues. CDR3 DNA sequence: TGTGCCTGGAGTGACAGGGCCGAGCAGTACTTC. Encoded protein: CAWSDRAEQYF.

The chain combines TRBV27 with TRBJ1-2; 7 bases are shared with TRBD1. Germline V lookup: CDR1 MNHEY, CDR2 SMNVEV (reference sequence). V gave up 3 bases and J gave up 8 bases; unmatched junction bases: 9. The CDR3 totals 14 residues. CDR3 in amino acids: CASSFLGGIGGYTF. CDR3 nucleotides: TGTGCCAGCAGTTTCCTAGGGGGCATAGGAGGCTACACCTTC.

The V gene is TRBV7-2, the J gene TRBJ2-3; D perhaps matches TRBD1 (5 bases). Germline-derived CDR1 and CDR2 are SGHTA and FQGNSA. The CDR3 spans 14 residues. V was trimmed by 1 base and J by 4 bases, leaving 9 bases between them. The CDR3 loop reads CASSLGGRPDTQYF. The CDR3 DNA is TGTGCCAGCAGCTTAGGGGGCCGCCCAGATACGCAGTATTTT.

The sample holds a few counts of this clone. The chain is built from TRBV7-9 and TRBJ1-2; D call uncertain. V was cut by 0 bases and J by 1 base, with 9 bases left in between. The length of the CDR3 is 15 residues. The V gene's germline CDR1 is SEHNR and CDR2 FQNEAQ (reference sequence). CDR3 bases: TGTGCCAGCAGCTTAGCGATCACGGTTAACTATGGCTACACCTTC. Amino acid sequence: CASSLAITVNYGYTF.

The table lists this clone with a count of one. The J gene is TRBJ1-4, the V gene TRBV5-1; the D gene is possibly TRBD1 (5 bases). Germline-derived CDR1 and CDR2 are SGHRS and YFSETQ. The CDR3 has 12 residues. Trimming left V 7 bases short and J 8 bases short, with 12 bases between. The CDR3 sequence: CASGDGREKLFF. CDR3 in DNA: TGCGCCAGCGGGGACGGGAGAGAAAAACTGTTTTTT.

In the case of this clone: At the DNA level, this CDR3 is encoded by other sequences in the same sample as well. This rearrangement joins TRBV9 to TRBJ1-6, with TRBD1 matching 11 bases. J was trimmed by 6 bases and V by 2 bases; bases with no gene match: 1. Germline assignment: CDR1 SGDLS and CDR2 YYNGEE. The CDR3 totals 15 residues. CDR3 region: CASSVGQGGNSPLHF. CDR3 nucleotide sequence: TGTGCCAGCAGCGTGGGACAGGGGGGTAATTCACCCCTCCACTTT. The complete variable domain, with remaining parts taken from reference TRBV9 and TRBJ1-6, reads DSGVTQTPKHLITATGQRVTLRCSPRSGDLSVYWYQQSLDQGLQFLIQYYNGEERAKGNILERFSAQQFPDLHSELNLSSLELGDSALYFCASSVGQGGNSPLHFGNGTRLTVT.

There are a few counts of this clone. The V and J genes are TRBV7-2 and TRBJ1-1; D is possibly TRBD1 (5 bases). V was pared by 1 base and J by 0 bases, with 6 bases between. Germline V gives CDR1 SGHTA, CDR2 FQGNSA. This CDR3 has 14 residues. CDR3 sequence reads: CASSLGGMNTEAFF. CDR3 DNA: TGTGCCAGCAGCTTAGGGGGCATGAACACTGAAGCTTTCTTT.

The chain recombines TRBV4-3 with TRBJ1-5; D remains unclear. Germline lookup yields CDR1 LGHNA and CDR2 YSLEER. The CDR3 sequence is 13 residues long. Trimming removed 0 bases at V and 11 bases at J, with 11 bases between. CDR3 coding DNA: TGCGCCAGCAGCCAAGACGTGCGCGGGGCCCAGCATTTT. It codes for CASSQDVRGAQHF.

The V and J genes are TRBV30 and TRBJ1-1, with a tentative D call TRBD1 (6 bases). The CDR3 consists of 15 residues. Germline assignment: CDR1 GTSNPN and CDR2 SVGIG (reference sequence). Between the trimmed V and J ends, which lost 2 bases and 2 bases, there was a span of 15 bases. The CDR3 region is CAWSKAGTTNTEAFF. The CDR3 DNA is TGTGCCTGGAGTAAGGCCGGGACAACAAACACTGAAGCTTTCTTT.

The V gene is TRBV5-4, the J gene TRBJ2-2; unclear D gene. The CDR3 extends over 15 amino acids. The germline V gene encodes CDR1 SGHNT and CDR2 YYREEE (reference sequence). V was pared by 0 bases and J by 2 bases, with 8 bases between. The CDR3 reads CASSLVDGNTGELFF. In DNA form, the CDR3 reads TGTGCCAGCAGCTTGGTGGACGGAAACACCGGGGAGCTGTTTTTT.

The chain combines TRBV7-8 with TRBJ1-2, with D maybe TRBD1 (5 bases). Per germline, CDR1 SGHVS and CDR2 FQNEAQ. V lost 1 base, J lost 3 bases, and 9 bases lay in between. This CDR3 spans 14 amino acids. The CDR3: CASSLGGADYGYTF. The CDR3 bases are TGTGCCAGCAGCTTAGGCGGGGCAGACTATGGCTACACCTTC.

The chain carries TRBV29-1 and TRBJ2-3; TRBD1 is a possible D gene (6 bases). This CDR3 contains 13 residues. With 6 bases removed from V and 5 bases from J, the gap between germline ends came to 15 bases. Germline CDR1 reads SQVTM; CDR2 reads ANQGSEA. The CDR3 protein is CSVGQNLLDTQYF. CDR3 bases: TGCAGCGTCGGACAGAACTTATTAGATACGCAGTATTTT.

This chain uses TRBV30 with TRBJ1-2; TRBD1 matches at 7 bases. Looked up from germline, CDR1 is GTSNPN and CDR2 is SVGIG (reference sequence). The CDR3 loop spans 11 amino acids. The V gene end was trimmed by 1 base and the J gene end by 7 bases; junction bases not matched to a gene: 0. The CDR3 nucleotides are TGTGCCTGGAGTGGACAGGGTGGCTACACCTTC. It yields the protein CAWSGQGGYTF.

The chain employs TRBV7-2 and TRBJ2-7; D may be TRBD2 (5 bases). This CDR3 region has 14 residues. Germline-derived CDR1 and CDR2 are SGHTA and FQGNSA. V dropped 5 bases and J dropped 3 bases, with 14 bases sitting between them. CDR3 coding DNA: TGTGCCAGCAGCGTACGTCCCGCGGGCTACGAGCAGTACTTC. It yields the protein CASSVRPAGYEQYF. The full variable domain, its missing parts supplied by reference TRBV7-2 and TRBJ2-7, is GAGVSQSPSNKVTEKGKDVELRCDPISGHTALYWYRQSLGQGLEFLIYFQGNSAPDKSGLPSDRFSAERTGGSVSTLTIQRTQQEDSAVYLCASSVRPAGYEQYFGPGTRLTVT.

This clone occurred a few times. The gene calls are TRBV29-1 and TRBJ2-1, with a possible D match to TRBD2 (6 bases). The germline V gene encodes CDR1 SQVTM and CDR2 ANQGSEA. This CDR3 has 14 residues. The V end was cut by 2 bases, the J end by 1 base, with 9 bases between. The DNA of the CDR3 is TGCAGCGTTGAACTAGCGCGGTCCTACAATGAGCAGTTCTTC. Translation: CSVELARSYNEQFF.

The CDR3 nucleotides are TGCAGCTGTGACAGGGCAGGGGTCTACAATGAGCAGTTCTTC. Protein sequence: CSCDRAGVYNEQFF. The V gene is TRBV29-1, the J gene TRBJ2-1; 7 nucleotides line up with TRBD1. After removal of 8 bases from V and 3 bases from J, the junction contained 10 bases not matched to a gene. This CDR3 contains 14 residues. CDR1 is SQVTM and CDR2 is ANQGSEA in the germline V gene.

The CDR3 protein is CASSFQPTREEAFF. In DNA, the CDR3 is TGTGCCAGCAGTTTCCAACCTACCCGAGAAGAAGCTTTCTTT. The chain employs TRBV27 and TRBJ1-1; D call uncertain. The CDR3 covers 14 residues. Per the germline V gene, CDR1 is MNHEY and CDR2 is SMNVEV (reference sequence). V was trimmed by 3 bases and J by 8 bases, leaving 16 bases between them.

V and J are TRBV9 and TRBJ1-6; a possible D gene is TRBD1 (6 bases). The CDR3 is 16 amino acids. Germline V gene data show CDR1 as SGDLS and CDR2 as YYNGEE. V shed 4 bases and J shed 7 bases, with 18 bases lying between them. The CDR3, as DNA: TGTGCCAGCAGCAAAACCGGGGGCGCCGGGAATTCACCCCTCCACTTT. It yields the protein CASSKTGGAGNSPLHF.

In DNA, the CDR3 is TGTGCCAGCAGCTTTTACTCAGCGAAAAGCAACAATGAGCAGTTCTTC. Residues: CASSFYSAKSNNEQFF. The chain uses TRBV11-3 and TRBJ2-1; D call uncertain. The length of the CDR3 is 16 residues. Germline CDR1 reads SGHNT; CDR2 reads YENEEA. The V end lost 3 bases, the J end lost 5 bases, and 17 bases lay between the germline ends. Drawing the rest from reference TRBV11-3 and TRBJ2-1, the complete variable domain is EAGVVQSPRYKIIEKKQPVAFWCNPISGHNTLYWYLQNLGQGPELLIRYENEEAVDDSQLPKDRFSAERLKGVDSTLKIQPAELGDSAVYLCASSFYSAKSNNEQFFGPGTRLTVL.

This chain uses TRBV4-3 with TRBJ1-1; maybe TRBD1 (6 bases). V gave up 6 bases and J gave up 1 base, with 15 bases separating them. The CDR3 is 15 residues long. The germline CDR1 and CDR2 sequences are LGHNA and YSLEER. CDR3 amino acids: CASRPDRSKNTEAFF. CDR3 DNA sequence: TGCGCCAGCAGACCAGACAGGAGTAAGAACACTGAAGCTTTCTTT.

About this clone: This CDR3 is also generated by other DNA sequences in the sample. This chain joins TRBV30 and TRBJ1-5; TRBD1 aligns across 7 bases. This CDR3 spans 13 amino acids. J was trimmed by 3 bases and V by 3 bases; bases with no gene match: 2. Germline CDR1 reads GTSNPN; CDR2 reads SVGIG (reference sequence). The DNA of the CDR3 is TGTGCCTGGAGCGGACAGGTCAATCAGCCCCAGCATTTT. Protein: CAWSGQVNQPQHF. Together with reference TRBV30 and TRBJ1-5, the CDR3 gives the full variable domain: SQTIHQWPATLVQPVGSPLSLECTVEGTSNPNLYWYRQAAGRGLQLLFYSVGIGQISSEVPQNLSASRPQDRQFILSSKKLLLSDSGFYLCAWSGQVNQPQHFGDGTRLSIL.

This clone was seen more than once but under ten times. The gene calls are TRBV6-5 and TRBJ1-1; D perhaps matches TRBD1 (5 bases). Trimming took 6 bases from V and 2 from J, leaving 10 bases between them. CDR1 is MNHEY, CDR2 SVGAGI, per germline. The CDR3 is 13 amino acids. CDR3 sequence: CASSRDSNTEAFF. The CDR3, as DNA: TGTGCCAGCAGCAGGGACTCCAACACTGAAGCTTTCTTT.

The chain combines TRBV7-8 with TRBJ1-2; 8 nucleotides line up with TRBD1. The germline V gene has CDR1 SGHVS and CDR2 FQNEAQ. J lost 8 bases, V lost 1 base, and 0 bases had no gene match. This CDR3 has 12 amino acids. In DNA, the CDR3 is TGTGCCAGCAGCTTAGGGACAGGGGGCTACACCTTC. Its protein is CASSLGTGGYTF.